Each of the 17 T cell receptor beta chains below was sequenced from the same sample in a study of cytomegalovirus exposure and HLA in healthy donors. The PCR used 60 Vbeta and 13 Jbeta primers. Only in-frame clones appear in the TCRdb table, and some are missing; sequencing was by immunoSEQ multiplex PCR. The sample yields about 110,000 clones, 82% seen once. Sequencing was performed on PBMCs. These TCRs come from a woman under 30 in good health and CMV-seronegative.

The chain carries TRBV7-9 and TRBJ1-3; a weak D match, TRBD1 (5 bases). This CDR3 region has 14 residues. Trimming shortened V by 5 bases and J by 1 base, and 9 bases separated the two germline ends. Germline-derived CDR1 and CDR2 are SEHNR and FQNEAQ (reference sequence). The CDR3 DNA is TGTGCCAGCAGCCCAGGGTCGTCTGGAAACACCATATATTTT. Amino acid sequence: CASSPGSSGNTIYF. Full variable domain (missing parts from reference TRBV7-9 and TRBJ1-3): DTGVSQNPRHKITKRGQNVTFRCDPISEHNRLYWYRQTLGQGPEFLTYFQNEAQLEKSRLLSDRFSAERPKGSFSTLEIQRTEQGDSAMYLCASSPGSSGNTIYFGEGSWLTVV.

The chain recombines TRBV6-6 with TRBJ2-5; D is unclear. Germline V gives CDR1 MNHNY, CDR2 SVGAGI (reference sequence). V lost 5 bases and J 2 bases, leaving 6 bases between the germline ends. The CDR3 has 12 amino acids. The CDR3 coding sequence is TGTGCCAGCAGTCCGGTACAAGAGACCCAGTACTTC. Residues: CASSPVQETQYF.

This chain uses TRBV18 with TRBJ1-1; a weak D match, TRBD1 (6 bases). This CDR3 has 15 amino acids. Germline CDR1 reads KGHSH; CDR2 reads LQKENI. V dropped 2 bases and J dropped 0 bases, with 10 bases sitting between them. The CDR3 is CASSPSGVLNTEAFF. CDR3 in DNA: TGTGCCAGCTCACCATCAGGGGTTCTGAACACTGAAGCTTTCTTT.

This clone was seen only a few times. The rearrangement links TRBV15 to TRBJ2-6; D may be TRBD1 (7 bases). CDR3 length: 16 residues. V shed 8 bases and J shed 0 bases, with 14 bases lying between them. Germline V gives CDR1 LNHNV, CDR2 YYDKDF (reference sequence). For the CDR3, the DNA is TGTGCCACCGGGACAGAGGGAGGCTCTGGGGCCAACGTCCTGACTTTC. Translation: CATGTEGGSGANVLTF.

This rearrangement joins TRBV19 to TRBJ2-7, with TRBD2 matching 10 bases. CDR3 size: 16 residues. Trimming at V came to 5 bases and at J to 1 base, leaving 8 bases not matched to a gene. Per germline, CDR1 LNHDA and CDR2 SQIVND (reference sequence). CDR3 in amino acids: CASSVSAGGRSYEQYF. CDR3 sequence (DNA): TGTGCCAGTAGTGTTTCAGCGGGAGGGAGATCCTACGAGCAGTACTTC.

The chain has TRBV7-6 and TRBJ2-6; no clear D gene. Trimming removed 2 bases from V and 0 bases from J, with 8 bases in between. CDR3 size: 16 residues. CDR1 and CDR2 (germline): SGHVS, FNYEAQ. CDR3 coding DNA: TGTGCCAGCAGCTTACAACCGCGCTCTGGGGCCAACGTCCTGACTTTC. Translating it yields CASSLQPRSGANVLTF.

The CDR3 loop is CASSLAGGGWGTEAFF. CDR3 sequence (DNA): TGTGCCAGCAGCTTAGCGGGGGGGGGCTGGGGCACTGAAGCTTTCTTT. V gene TRBV7-2 combines with J gene TRBJ1-1; tentatively, D is TRBD1 (6 bases). Germline CDR1 is SGHTA and CDR2 is FQGNSA. Trimming stripped 0 bases from V and 4 bases from J, with 15 bases between. The CDR3 loop spans 16 amino acids.

This chain uses TRBV28 with TRBJ1-1; perhaps TRBD1 as D (6 bases). CDR1 and CDR2 (germline): MDHEN, SYDVKM. The V end was cut by 4 bases, the J end by 2 bases, with 14 bases between. The CDR3 covers 15 residues. Here the CDR3 DNA reads TGTGCCAGCAGTTCAGACAGGAATCTTAACACTGAAGCTTTCTTT. Encoded protein: CASSSDRNLNTEAFF.

The chain has TRBV19 and TRBJ1-6; a possible D gene is TRBD1 (6 bases). The V gene's germline CDR1 is LNHDA and CDR2 SQIVND (reference sequence). The V end lost 9 bases, the J end lost 7 bases, and 16 bases lay between the germline ends. This CDR3 region has 14 residues. The CDR3 DNA is TGTGCCAGCCACCGAAGGCAGGGGAATTCACCCCTCCACTTT. It specifies CASHRRQGNSPLHF.

The chain carries TRBV27 and TRBJ1-1, with a tentative D call TRBD1 (5 bases). The CDR3 spans 15 residues. Trimming pared 2 bases from V and 5 bases from J, leaving 15 bases between. Germline V gene data show CDR1 as MNHEY and CDR2 as SMNVEV (reference sequence). CDR3 sequence: CASSLLAGKGTEAFF. CDR3 DNA: TGTGCCAGCAGTTTACTGGCAGGGAAGGGAACTGAAGCTTTCTTT.

The genes are TRBV28 and TRBJ2-7; TRBD1 matches 9 bases. CDR1 is MDHEN and CDR2 is SYDVKM in the germline V gene. This CDR3 has 13 amino acids. V gave up 6 bases and J gave up 7 bases; unmatched junction bases: 7. Here the CDR3 DNA reads TGTGCCAGCAGGATTGATGGGACAGGGGAGCAGTACTTC. Translation gives CASRIDGTGEQYF.

The chain links TRBV10-3 to TRBJ1-1; D perhaps matches TRBD1 (5 bases). The CDR3 has 13 amino acids. Trimming removed 5 bases at V and 1 base at J, with 8 bases between. CDR1 is ENHRY and CDR2 is SYGVKD in the germline V gene. The CDR3 DNA is TGTGCCATCAGTCGACAGAAGAACACTGAAGCTTTCTTT. Protein product: CAISRQKNTEAFF.

V gene TRBV5-4 combines with J gene TRBJ2-2; TRBD1 aligns across 9 bases. Unmatched junction bases numbered 8, after V lost 4 bases and J lost 7 bases. This CDR3 is 15 amino acids long. CDR1 and CDR2 (germline): SGHNT, YYREEE (reference sequence). This chain's CDR3 is CASSGWTGVGGELFF. The CDR3 DNA reads TGTGCCAGCAGCGGATGGACAGGGGTGGGCGGGGAGCTGTTTTTT.

This clone was counted many times. The chain uses TRBV27 and TRBJ2-1; 9 bases line up with TRBD1. Germline-derived CDR1 and CDR2 are MNHEY and SMNVEV (reference sequence). This CDR3 comprises 14 residues. J was trimmed by 7 bases and V by 2 bases; bases with no gene match: 3. The CDR3 DNA sequence: TGTGCCAGCAGTTTAGACAGGGGGTTTAATGAGCAGTTCTTC. The encoded protein is CASSLDRGFNEQFF.

V gene TRBV28 combines with J gene TRBJ2-3, with D possibly being TRBD2 (6 bases). The CDR3 loop spans 14 amino acids. V was trimmed by 7 bases and J by 2 bases, leaving 13 bases between them. Per germline, CDR1 MDHEN and CDR2 SYDVKM. CDR3 residues: CASISGLPTDTQYF. The CDR3 coding sequence is TGTGCCAGCATCTCGGGACTCCCCACAGATACGCAGTATTTT.

The rearrangement joins TRBV5-1 to TRBJ2-1, with TRBD2 matching 7 bases. Germline CDR1 and CDR2: SGHRS and YFSETQ. The CDR3 covers 12 residues. Losses at the gene ends were 3 bases for V and 8 bases for J; bases not matched to a gene: 2. Here the CDR3 DNA reads TGCGCCAGCAGCTGGGGGGGGGATGAGCAGTTCTTC. This encodes CASSWGGDEQFF.

This clone was observed a single time. This sequence joins TRBV19 and TRBJ2-5; tentatively, D is TRBD2 (6 bases). This CDR3 has 15 residues. The V end was cut by 3 bases, the J end by 2 bases, with 13 bases between. Per germline, CDR1 LNHDA and CDR2 SQIVND (reference sequence). As DNA, the CDR3 is TGTGCCAGTAGTATTGGGTTAGCGGTTCAAGAGACCCAGTACTTC. Amino acid sequence: CASSIGLAVQETQYF.